This TCR beta chain was captured by sequencing in a study of blood T cell repertoires in COVID-19. Study in general: Sources were T cells, B-cell-depleted T cells, or PBMCs; the material itself was cDNA or gDNA.

This CDR3 comprises 14 residues. CDR1 SGDLS and CDR2 YYNGEE come from the germline V gene. Trimming removed 0 bases at V and 2 bases at J, with 9 bases between. The protocol was immunoSEQ multiplex PCR, while the TCRdb copy is restricted to in-frame clones and leaves out a portion. The data contain 150,000 to 200,000 clones, approximately 90% of them singletons. The sequenced sample was peripheral blood. The chain combines TRBV9 with TRBJ2-7, with a weak D call TRBD2 (5 bases). This clonotype originated in a human donor in a cohort sampled during active COVID-19. CDR3 amino acids: CASSVGSLAYEQYF. CDR3 DNA sequence: TGTGCCAGCAGCGTAGGTTCACTAGCCTACGAGCAGTACTTC.